Listed below are T cell receptor beta chains from one sample, sequenced in a study of blood T cell repertoires in COVID-19. TCRdb keeps only in-frame clones here, not all; method: immunoSEQ multiplex PCR. There are 390,000 or so clones in the sample; roughly nine tenths occur only once, and less than 1.2% lies in the top ten. The sequenced sample was PBMCs or T cells enriched from blood (not recorded which). Receptors were obtained from a man aged 18 to 29 who had recovered from COVID-19. Both conserved end residues are part of each CDR3. The order of the fields is clone size, J gene, D gene, V gene, CDR3 DNA, CDR3 protein. A D gene is named only where the DNA matches it firmly. Clone size is shown for a subset of rows, as once, few, many or a class of expanded clone.

>-|TRBJ1-2|-|TRBV28
TGTGCCAGCACCGAAGGGCAGGGGCGCTATGGCTACACCTTC
CASTEGQGRYGYTF
>-|TRBJ2-3|-|TRBV7-9
TGTGCCAGCAGCTTAGCGACCGGGGTATCGCAGTATTTT
CASSLATGVSQYF
>-|TRBJ2-1|TRBD2|TRBV7-9
TGTGCCAGCAGCCCTAGCGGGGGGGCTAATGAGCAGTTCTTC
CASSPSGGANEQFF
>-|TRBJ1-5|-|TRBV6-1
TGTGCCAGCAGTGAAGCCCTCCGACAGGGCAATCAGCCCCAGCATTTT
CASSEALRQGNQPQHF
>-|TRBJ1-1|-|TRBV5-5
TGTGCCAGCAGCTTGGCCTCGGGGTCTTGGGCTGAAGCTTTCTTT
CASSLASGSWAEAFF
>-|TRBJ2-7|TRBD1|TRBV9
TGTGCCAGCAGCGTATCTGGACAGGTCACCTACGAGCAGTACTTC
CASSVSGQVTYEQYF
>once|TRBJ2-7|TRBD1|TRBV27
TGTGCCAGCAGTCTCGCGGGACAGGGGGACGAGCAGTACTTC
CASSLAGQGDEQYF
>-|TRBJ2-5|-|TRBV28
TGTGCCAGCAGTTCCCTTCTGGAGACCCAGTACTTC
CASSSLLETQYF
>once|TRBJ2-2|-|TRBV7-6
TGTGCCAGCAGCTTAGGCCCAGCACTAACGGGAGTAGCCGGGGAGCTGTTTTTT
CASSLGPALTGVAGELFF
>-|TRBJ1-2|TRBD1|TRBV9
TGTGCCAGCAGCGCCGGACAGGGGGCGGTGAATGGCTACACCTTC
CASSAGQGAVNGYTF
>-|TRBJ2-7|-|TRBV6-5
TGTGCCAGCAGTTACAAGGAGGGGTGGACCTCCTACGAGCAGTACTTC
CASSYKEGWTSYEQYF
>-|TRBJ1-4|-|TRBV12-5
TGTGCTAGTGGTTTGGTACTCGAGAAGAACCAACCTAATGAAAAACTGTTTTTT
CASGLVLEKNQPNEKLFF
>-|TRBJ2-5|TRBD2|TRBV3-1/TRBV3-2
TGTGCCAGCAGCCAAGTAACAGCGGGGGGGCAGGGGACCCAGTACTTC
CASSQVTAGGQGTQYF
>-|TRBJ2-1|TRBD2|TRBV11-3
TGTGCCAGCAGCTTAGGGCTAGCGGGGGGGCCTCTCTACAATGAGCAGTTCTTC
CASSLGLAGGPLYNEQFF
>-|TRBJ2-5|TRBD2|TRBV7-8
TGTGCCAGCAGCGACCTGCCATTAGCGGGAGGGCCGGGGACCCAGTACTTC
CASSDLPLAGGPGTQYF
>-|TRBJ2-7|-|TRBV3-1/TRBV3-2
TGTGCCAGCAGCCATCTGGGCCGGGACTACGAGCAGTACTTC
CASSHLGRDYEQYF
>-|TRBJ1-5|TRBD1|TRBV2
TGTGCCAGCAATGACAGGGTAGGTCAGCCCCAGCATTTT
CASNDRVGQPQHF
>-|TRBJ1-2|-|TRBV6-5
TGTGCCAGCAGCCGGGGAGGCACTATCGGCTACACCTTC
CASSRGGTIGYTF
>-|TRBJ1-3|-|TRBV5-5
TGTGCCAGCAGTCTCGGGTTCTCTGGAAACACCATATATTTT
CASSLGFSGNTIYF
>-|TRBJ2-2|-|TRBV6-5
TGTGCCACGTTGACAAACCTGAACACCGGGGAGCTGTTTTTT
CATLTNLNTGELFF
>once|TRBJ1-2|-|TRBV15
TGTGCCACCAGCAGAGAAACTAACCCTACCTATGGCTACACCTTC
CATSRETNPTYGYTF
>-|TRBJ1-3|-|TRBV30
TGTGCCTGGAGTGTATTATTAGTAGCTCGGGGGAGCTCTGGAAACACCATATATTTT
CAWSVLLVARGSSGNTIYF
>once|TRBJ2-6|-|TRBV4-3
TGCGCCAGCAGCCAAGAGGTCGGCTCTGGGGCCAACGTCCTGACTTTC
CASSQEVGSGANVLTF
>-|TRBJ1-1|-|TRBV2
TGTGCCAGCAGTGAAGTGACGGGATCTCTGGGCACTGAAGCTTTCTTT
CASSEVTGSLGTEAFF
>-|TRBJ2-2|-|TRBV7-2
TGTGCCAGCAGCTTACGGGGCACCGGGGAGCTGTTTTTT
CASSLRGTGELFF
>-|TRBJ1-5|-|TRBV3-1/TRBV3-2
TGTGCCAGCAGCCAAAGGACAGATCAGCCCCAGCATTTT
CASSQRTDQPQHF
>few|TRBJ1-2|-|TRBV28
TGTGCCAGCAGTTCCCCCCGGCGGGTTATATATGGCTACACCTTC
CASSSPRRVIYGYTF
>-|TRBJ2-3|TRBD2|TRBV10-3
TGTGTCTGTAGCGGGAGAGAGGCAGATACGCAGTATTTT
CVCSGREADTQYF
>-|TRBJ1-5|-|TRBV18
TGTGCCAGCTCACCGACAGCCTTTTCGGGCAATCAGCCCCAGCATTTT
CASSPTAFSGNQPQHF
>-|TRBJ2-2|TRBD1|TRBV6-5
TGTGCCGCACAGGGGGCCACCGGGGAGCTGTTTTTT
CAAQGATGELFF
>-|TRBJ1-1|-|TRBV5-1
TGCGCCAGCAGAAAACAGGGAGACACTGAAGCTTTCTTT
CASRKQGDTEAFF
>-|TRBJ2-7|-|TRBV14
TGTGCCAGCAGCCGGGTCGTAGGACAGTCCTACGAGCAGTACTTC
CASSRVVGQSYEQYF
>-|TRBJ2-5|-|TRBV6-4
TGTGCCAGCAGTGAGTCCTACCAAGAGACCCAGTACTTC
CASSESYQETQYF
>-|TRBJ2-1|-|TRBV12-5
TGTGCTAGTGGTTTACTAGGGGGGGCTGAGCAGTTCTTC
CASGLLGGAEQFF
>-|TRBJ2-2|-|TRBV12-3/TRBV12-4
TGTGCCAGCACCAACCTGGTCAGGGGGGAGCTGTTTTTT
CASTNLVRGELFF
>-|TRBJ1-2|-|TRBV5-4
TGTGCCAGCAGCCCGCGACAGAACTATGGCTACACCTTC
CASSPRQNYGYTF
>-|TRBJ2-3|-|TRBV4-3
TGCGCCAGCAGCCCCCGACTGCCAGGGAATACGCAGTATTTT
CASSPRLPGNTQYF
>-|TRBJ2-5|TRBD2|TRBV7-8
TGTGCCAGCAGTCAGCCCCCGGGACTAGCGGATCAAGAGACCCAGTACTTC
CASSQPPGLADQETQYF
>-|TRBJ1-1|-|TRBV9
TGTGCCAGCAGCCTCACTCCGGGAGACACTGAAGCTTTCTTT
CASSLTPGDTEAFF
>-|TRBJ2-7|-|TRBV13
TGTGCCAGCAGCCTCGACTCCCAAGGCACCTACGAGCAGTACTTC
CASSLDSQGTYEQYF
>-|TRBJ1-5|TRBD1|TRBV7-4
TGTGCCAGCAGCCAAGCGGTAGGACAGGGGATTTCTCAGCCCCAGCATTTT
CASSQAVGQGISQPQHF
>-|TRBJ1-2|-|TRBV6-5
TGTGCCAGCAGTTACCCAGGGAGGGTAGGCTACACCTTC
CASSYPGRVGYTF
>-|TRBJ1-5|-|TRBV19
TGTGCCAGTAGTATTTGGGGCAGGGGTCAGCCCCAGCATTTT
CASSIWGRGQPQHF
>-|TRBJ2-1|TRBD1|TRBV27
TGTGCCAGCAGCCGCGGGACAGGCAATGAGCAGTTCTTC
CASSRGTGNEQFF
>-|TRBJ2-7|-|TRBV7-8
TGTGCCAGCAGCGATAAGACTCAATACGAGCAGTACTTC
CASSDKTQYEQYF
>-|TRBJ1-2|-|TRBV5-1
TGCGCCAGCAGCCCTCTGGGCAATGGCTACACCTTC
CASSPLGNGYTF
>-|TRBJ1-3|TRBD1|TRBV28
TGTGCCAGCACCTCGACCGGGACAGGGGGCTTCTCTGGAAACACCATATATTTT
CASTSTGTGGFSGNTIYF
>-|TRBJ1-2|-|TRBV2
TGTGCCAGCAGAGAAGGCGCGGCACCAAACTATGGCTACACCTTC
CASREGAAPNYGYTF
>-|TRBJ1-3|-|TRBV29-1
TGCAGCGTTGGGACAGAGAATGGAAACACCATATATTTT
CSVGTENGNTIYF
>-|TRBJ1-3|TRBD1|TRBV4-1
TGCGCCAGCAGCCAAGTCGTCCCGGGACAGAGCTCTGGAAACACCATATATTTT
CASSQVVPGQSSGNTIYF
>-|TRBJ2-5|-|TRBV5-1
TGCGCCAGCAGCTTCGGGCAGGGAGGGACCCAGTACTTC
CASSFGQGGTQYF
>-|TRBJ1-1|TRBD1|TRBV10-2
TGCGCCAGCAGCGGACAGGGGGCGACGGAAGCTTTCTTT
CASSGQGATEAFF
>once|TRBJ1-2|-|TRBV27
TGTGCCAGCAGTTCCCCGGGGGGCGGCTATGGCTACACCTTC
CASSSPGGGYGYTF
>-|TRBJ2-7|-|TRBV5-1
TGCGCCAGCAGCTTAGCTCCGGGGGAGCAGTACTTC
CASSLAPGEQYF
>-|TRBJ1-5|-|TRBV19
TGTGCCAGTAGCCCAGGGAATCGCAATCAGCCCCAGCATTTT
CASSPGNRNQPQHF
>-|TRBJ1-1|TRBD1|TRBV9
TGTGCCAGCAGTCCCGGACAGGGGGCCACTGAAGCTTTCTTT
CASSPGQGATEAFF
>few|TRBJ1-4|-|TRBV7-2
TGTGCCAGCAGCCTTACAGGTCCTCGGAGGGGTGAAAAACTGTTTTTT
CASSLTGPRRGEKLFF
>-|TRBJ1-2|TRBD1|TRBV4-3
TGCGCCAGCAGCCATACGGGACAGGGCCTTAACTATGGCTACACCTTC
CASSHTGQGLNYGYTF